The source of this TCR beta chain is a study of beta chain features in type 1 diabetes. Of the isolated RNA, all was reverse transcribed, and so the sequenced material was expressed TCRB transcripts. Clones were sequenced by immunoSEQ multiplex PCR, and TCRdb holds only the in-frame ones, with some missing. This table has around 500,000 clones, approximately 10% appearing once. The sequence was obtained from a woman younger than 30 in good health. The sample consisted of naive CD4+ T cells from blood.

The CDR3 DNA follows: TGTGCCAGCAGCTGGGGCAGGCCTAGCACAGATACGCAGTATTTT. Amino acid sequence: CASSWGRPSTDTQYF. The rearrangement uses TRBV2 and TRBJ2-3; a weak D match, TRBD1 (5 bases). CDR1 and CDR2 from the germline V gene are SNHLY and FYNNEI. The CDR3 has 15 amino acids. Trimming took off 6 bases at V and 0 bases at J, with 13 bases between the two ends.